Here is one T cell receptor (beta chain) with its context. The antigen is undetermined. These data belong to a study of shared clonotypes between healthy human individuals. Whole-study findings and limits: Although depth was large, rarefaction showed that sequencing of the sorted subsets was incomplete.

Only CD45RO-negative cells positively selected for CCR7 counted as naive CD8 cells, so terminally differentiated effector memory CD45RA+ cells were excluded. The table came from immunoSEQ multiplex PCR; TCRdb's copy has only in-frame clones and leaves some out. The repertoire holds millions of clones, with approximately 95% as singletons. CDR1 and CDR2 from the germline V gene are MDHEN and SYDVKM. The CDR3 is 16 amino acids. Trimming shortened V by 6 bases and J by 0 bases, and 14 bases separated the two germline ends. This receptor was identified in a man aged 18 to 35 in good health. The chain combines TRBV28 with TRBJ2-2, with D possibly called TRBD1 or TRBD2 (6 bases each). Sequencing was carried out using naive CD8+ T cells sorted from blood. This CDR3 is CASSSRGVANTGELFF. The DNA for the CDR3 is TGTGCCAGCAGCTCAAGGGGGGTTGCGAACACCGGGGAGCTGTTTTTT.